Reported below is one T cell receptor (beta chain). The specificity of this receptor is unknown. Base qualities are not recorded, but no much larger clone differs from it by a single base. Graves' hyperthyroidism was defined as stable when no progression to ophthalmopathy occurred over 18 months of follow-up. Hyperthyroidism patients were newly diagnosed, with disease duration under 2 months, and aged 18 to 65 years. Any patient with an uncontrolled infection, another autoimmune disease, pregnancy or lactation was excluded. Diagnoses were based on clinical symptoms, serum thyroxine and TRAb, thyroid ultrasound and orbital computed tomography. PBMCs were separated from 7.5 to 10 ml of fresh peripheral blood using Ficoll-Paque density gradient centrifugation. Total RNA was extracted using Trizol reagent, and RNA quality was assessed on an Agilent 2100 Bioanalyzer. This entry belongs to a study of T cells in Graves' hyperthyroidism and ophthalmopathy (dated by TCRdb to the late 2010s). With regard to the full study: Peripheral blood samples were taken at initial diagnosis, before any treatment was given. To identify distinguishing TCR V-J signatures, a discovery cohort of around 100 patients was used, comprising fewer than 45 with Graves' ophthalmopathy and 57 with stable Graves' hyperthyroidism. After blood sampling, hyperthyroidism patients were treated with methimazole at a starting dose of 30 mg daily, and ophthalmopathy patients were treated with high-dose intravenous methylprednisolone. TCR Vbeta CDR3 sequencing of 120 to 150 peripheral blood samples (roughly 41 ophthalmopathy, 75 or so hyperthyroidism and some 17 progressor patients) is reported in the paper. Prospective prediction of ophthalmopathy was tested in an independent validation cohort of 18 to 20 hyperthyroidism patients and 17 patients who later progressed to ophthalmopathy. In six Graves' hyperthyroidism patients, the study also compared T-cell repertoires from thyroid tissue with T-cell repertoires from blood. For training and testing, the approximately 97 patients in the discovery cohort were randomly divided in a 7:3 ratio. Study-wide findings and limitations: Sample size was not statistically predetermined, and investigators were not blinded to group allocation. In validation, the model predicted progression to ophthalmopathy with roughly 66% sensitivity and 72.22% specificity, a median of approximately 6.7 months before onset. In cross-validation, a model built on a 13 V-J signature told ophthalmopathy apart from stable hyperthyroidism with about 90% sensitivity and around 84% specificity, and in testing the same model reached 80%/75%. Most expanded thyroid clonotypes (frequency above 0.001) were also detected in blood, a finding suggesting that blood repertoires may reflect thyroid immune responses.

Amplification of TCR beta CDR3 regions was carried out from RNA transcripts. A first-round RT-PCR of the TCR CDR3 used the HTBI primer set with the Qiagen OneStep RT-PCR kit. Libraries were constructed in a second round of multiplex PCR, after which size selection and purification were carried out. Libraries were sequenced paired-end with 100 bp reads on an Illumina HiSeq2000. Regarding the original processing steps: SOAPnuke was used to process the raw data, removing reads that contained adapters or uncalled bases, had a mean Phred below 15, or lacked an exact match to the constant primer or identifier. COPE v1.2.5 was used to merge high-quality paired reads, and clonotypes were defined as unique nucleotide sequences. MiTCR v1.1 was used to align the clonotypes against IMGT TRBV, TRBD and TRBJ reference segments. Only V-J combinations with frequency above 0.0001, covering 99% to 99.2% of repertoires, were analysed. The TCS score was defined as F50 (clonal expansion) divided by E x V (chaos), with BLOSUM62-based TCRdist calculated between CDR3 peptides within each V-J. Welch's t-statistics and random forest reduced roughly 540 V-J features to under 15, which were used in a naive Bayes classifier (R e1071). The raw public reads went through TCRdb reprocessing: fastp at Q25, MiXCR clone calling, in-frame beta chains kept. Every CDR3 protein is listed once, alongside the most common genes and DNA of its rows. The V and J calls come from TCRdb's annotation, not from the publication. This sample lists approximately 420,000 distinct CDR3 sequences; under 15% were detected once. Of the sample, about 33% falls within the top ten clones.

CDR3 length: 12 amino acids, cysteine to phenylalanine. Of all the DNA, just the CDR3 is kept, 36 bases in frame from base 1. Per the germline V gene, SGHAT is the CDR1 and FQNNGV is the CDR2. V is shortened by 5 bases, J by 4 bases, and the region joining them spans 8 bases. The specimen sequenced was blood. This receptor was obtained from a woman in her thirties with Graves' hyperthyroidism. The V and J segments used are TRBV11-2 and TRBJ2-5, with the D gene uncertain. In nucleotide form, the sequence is TGTGCCAGCAGCATGGTCGGAGAGACCCAGTACTTC. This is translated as CASSMVGETQYF.